This T cell receptor (beta chain) was identified in a study of control samples from healthy donors and cancer patients. The data were produced by immunoSEQ multiplex PCR, yet TCRdb's version contains in-frame clones alone and is incomplete. The repertoire has tens of thousands of clones, nearly 85% of them found once; the top ten carry 25% to 35%. The CDR3 is made up of 15 amino acids. Germline lookup yields CDR1 LNHDA and CDR2 SQIVND (reference sequence). With 7 bases clipped from V and 6 bases from J, the junction kept 10 bases outside the gene matches. The clonotype comes from a man between 50 and 59 years old in good health. The sequenced sample consisted of blood. The genes are TRBV19 and TRBJ2-1; TRBD2 aligns across 9 bases. CDR3 sequence reads: CASKVSVAGVNEQFF. DNA for the CDR3: TGTGCCAGTAAAGTGTCGGTAGCGGGAGTCAATGAGCAGTTCTTC.